One sample yielded the 32 T cell receptor beta chains listed below, sequenced in a study of cytomegalovirus exposure and HLA in healthy donors. PCR employed 60 Vbeta and 13 Jbeta primers. Profiling relied on immunoSEQ multiplex PCR, and the TCRdb table lists in-frame clones only, not all of them. The sample consists of around 150,000 clones, around 60% of them appearing once. Sequencing was done on a sample of PBMCs. The receptor set was obtained from a woman aged 55-69 years in good health and CMV-seropositive.

The chain joins TRBV7-7 to TRBJ2-2; no definite D call. The CDR3 has 14 residues. V lost 2 bases to trimming and J lost 0 bases, with 4 bases between them. CDR1 is SSHAT, CDR2 FNYEAQ, per germline (reference sequence). The chain's CDR3 is CASSLNTNTGELFF. The CDR3, as DNA: TGTGCCAGCAGCTTAAACACGAACACCGGGGAGCTGTTTTTT.

The V call is TRBV5-1, the J call TRBJ2-5, with 7 bases that match TRBD2. Germline V gene sequence: CDR1 SGHRS, CDR2 YFSETQ. There are 14 residues in the CDR3. V dropped 4 bases and J dropped 5; count of bases not matched to a gene: 8. CDR3 in DNA: TGCGCCAGCAGCCTAGGGACTACTCTGGAGACCCAGTACTTC. This translates into CASSLGTTLETQYF.

This clone was picked up one time. This chain joins TRBV30 and TRBJ2-2; the match to TRBD1 covers 8 bases. Germline V lookup: CDR1 GTSNPN, CDR2 SVGIG (reference sequence). The CDR3 sequence is 16 residues long. V was pared by 2 bases and J by 6 bases, with 11 bases of the junction left unmatched. The CDR3 bases are TGTGCCTGGAGTCCGCCAGGGGGCGGTCTTCCCGGGGAGCTGTTTTTT. This translates into CAWSPPGGGLPGELFF.

The V call is TRBV28, the J call TRBJ1-3; D is perhaps TRBD1 (5 bases). This CDR3 spans 15 amino acids. In germline, CDR1 is MDHEN, CDR2 SYDVKM. V was pared by 2 bases and J by 3 bases, with 11 bases between. The DNA for the CDR3 is TGTGCCAGCAGTTTAGGAGGGCAGGGTGGAAACACCATATATTTT. Amino acid sequence: CASSLGGQGGNTIYF.

This clone was observed a few times. This sequence joins TRBV9 and TRBJ2-1; 7 bases agree with TRBD2. This CDR3 region has 15 residues. Losses at the gene ends were 3 bases for V and 0 bases for J; bases not matched to a gene: 3. Germline assignment: CDR1 SGDLS and CDR2 YYNGEE. CDR3: CASSEREGSYNEQFF. DNA for the CDR3: TGTGCCAGCAGCGAGAGGGAGGGCTCCTACAATGAGCAGTTCTTC.

This sequence joins TRBV5-4 and TRBJ2-3; tentative D call: TRBD1 (6 bases). The CDR3 sequence is 13 residues long. V was trimmed by 4 bases and J by 4 bases, leaving 10 bases between them. Germline assignment: CDR1 SGHNT and CDR2 YYREEE (reference sequence). The CDR3 region has the DNA TGTGCCAGCAGCGCGGACAGTTCAGATACGCAGTATTTT. This sequence encodes CASSADSSDTQYF.

The CDR3 reads CASSLKGETQYF. The CDR3 bases are TGTGCCAGCAGCCTAAAGGGGGAGACCCAGTACTTC. The chain is built from TRBV7-6 and TRBJ2-5; D possibly corresponds to TRBD1 (5 bases). The ends were cut back, 5 bases at V and 5 bases at J, with 9 bases in the middle. This CDR3 has 12 amino acids. The V gene's germline CDR1 is SGHVS and CDR2 FNYEAQ.

The V call is TRBV6-5, the J call TRBJ2-2, with D possibly being TRBD2 (5 bases). The CDR3 is 14 amino acids. CDR1 and CDR2 from the germline V gene are MNHEY and SVGAGI. V was pared by 5 bases and J by 4 bases, with 11 bases between. CDR3 sequence: CASSRAAFTGELFF. CDR3 nucleotides: TGTGCCAGCAGTAGAGCGGCATTCACCGGGGAGCTGTTTTTT.

The chain is built from TRBV9 and TRBJ1-1; tentative D call: TRBD1 (6 bases). V lost 4 bases to trimming and J lost 4 bases, with 14 bases between them. Per the germline V gene, CDR1 is SGDLS and CDR2 is YYNGEE. The CDR3 loop spans 14 amino acids. CDR3 bases: TGTGCCAGCAGCACGCACAGGGAAACCACTGAAGCTTTCTTT. Protein product: CASSTHRETTEAFF.

This sequence joins TRBV28 and TRBJ2-1, with 8 bases aligning to TRBD1. CDR3 size: 14 residues. With V trimmed by 2 bases and J by 6 bases, 3 bases remained unmatched. Per germline, CDR1 MDHEN and CDR2 SYDVKM. CDR3 sequence: CASSLPDRANEQFF. In DNA, the CDR3 is TGTGCCAGCAGTTTACCGGACAGGGCCAATGAGCAGTTCTTC.

This rearrangement joins TRBV27 to TRBJ2-1; TRBD2 matches at 10 bases. The J segment lost 4 bases and the V segment lost 5 bases, leaving 5 bases of the junction unmatched. Germline V lookup: CDR1 MNHEY, CDR2 SMNVEV (reference sequence). This CDR3 comprises 15 residues. This CDR3 is CASSLAGESYNEQFF. The CDR3 DNA reads TGTGCCAGCAGTCTAGCGGGAGAGTCGTACAATGAGCAGTTCTTC.

This clone has more than one count but fewer than ten. The chain joins TRBV7-2 to TRBJ1-2, with 9 bases aligning to TRBD1. The CDR3 spans 14 residues. CDR1 SGHTA and CDR2 FQGNSA come from the germline V gene. V lost 4 bases to trimming and J lost 1 base; unmatched junction nucleotides: 1. The CDR3 nucleotides are TGTGCCAGCAGCTCGGACAGGGGTAACTATGGCTACACCTTC. It translates to CASSSDRGNYGYTF. The full variable domain, completed using reference TRBV7-2 and TRBJ1-2, is GAGVSQSPSNKVTEKGKDVELRCDPISGHTALYWYRQSLGQGLEFLIYFQGNSAPDKSGLPSDRFSAERTGGSVSTLTIQRTQQEDSAVYLCASSSDRGNYGYTFGSGTRLTVV.

The J gene is TRBJ2-2, the V gene TRBV29-1; D perhaps matches TRBD1 (7 bases). The CDR3 loop spans 16 amino acids. Germline V CDR1 and CDR2: SQVTM, ANQGSEA. Deletions cut 5 bases from V and 0 bases from J, with 16 bases between. This CDR3 reads CSVQTGTGANTGELFF. CDR3 nucleotides: TGCAGCGTTCAGACAGGGACGGGGGCGAACACCGGGGAGCTGTTTTTT.

The chain has TRBV4-2 and TRBJ2-3, with 7 bases lining up with TRBD2. Losses at the gene ends were 1 base for V and 3 bases for J; bases not matched to a gene: 10. The CDR3 runs to 17 residues. From germline, CDR1 is LGHNA and CDR2 YNFKEQ. The CDR3 reads CASSQVSAGEKTDTQYF. The DNA for the CDR3 is TGTGCCAGCAGCCAAGTCTCCGCGGGAGAAAAGACAGATACGCAGTATTTT.

V is TRBV30 and J is TRBJ1-4, with unresolved D. The CDR3 totals 13 residues. The germline V gene encodes CDR1 GTSNPN and CDR2 SVGIG (reference sequence). The ends were cut back, 2 bases at V and 7 bases at J, with 11 bases in the middle. CDR3 residues: CAWSRYAGEKLFF. The CDR3 coding sequence is TGTGCCTGGAGTAGGTATGCAGGTGAAAAACTGTTTTTT.

The rearrangement links TRBV11-3 to TRBJ2-2; 10 bases match TRBD2. Germline CDR1 and CDR2: SGHNT and YENEEA. This CDR3 spans 17 amino acids. V shed 4 bases and J 2 bases; nucleotides not matched to a gene: 7. The CDR3 DNA reads TGTGCCAGCAGCTCTACCCTAGCGGGAGTAAACACCGGGGAGCTGTTTTTT. It encodes CASSSTLAGVNTGELFF.

This sequence joins TRBV9 and TRBJ2-3, with D possibly being TRBD2 (6 bases). This CDR3 spans 12 amino acids. V lost 4 bases and J lost 6, with 9 bases in between. Germline values: CDR1 SGDLS, CDR2 YYNGEE. The CDR3 loop reads CASSPLADTQYF. CDR3 DNA: TGTGCCAGCAGCCCACTAGCCGATACGCAGTATTTT.

Points on this clone: One end of the junction does not line up with germline, which may come from a read error. The chain combines TRBV19 with TRBJ1-5; D is unresolved. Germline CDR1 reads LNHDA; CDR2 reads SQIVND (reference sequence). The CDR3 is made up of 14 amino acids. The CDR3 region has the DNA TGTGCCAGTACTATATTCGGGAGGGATCAGCCCCAGCATTTT. Its protein is CASTIFGRDQPQHF. The entire variable domain, with the rest obtained from reference TRBV19 and TRBJ1-5, is as follows: DGGITQSPKYLFRKEGQNVTLSCEQNLNHDAMYWYRQDPGQGLRLIYYSQIVNDFQKGDIAEGYSVSREKKESFPLTVTSAQKNPTAFYLCASTIFGRDQPQHFGDGTRLSIL.

This clone was seen a few times. The V and J genes are TRBV6-5 and TRBJ1-6; 8 bases are shared with TRBD1. J lost 8 bases, V lost 6 bases, and 6 bases had no gene match. This CDR3 has 14 amino acids. Germline V gives CDR1 MNHEY, CDR2 SVGAGI. This chain's CDR3 is CASRHTGGDSPLHF. CDR3 nucleotides: TGTGCCAGCAGACACACAGGGGGAGATTCACCCCTCCACTTT.

The chain couples TRBV6-6 to TRBJ2-7; D might be TRBD1 (6 bases). The CDR3 covers 16 residues. Germline V gene lookup returns CDR1 MNHNY and CDR2 SVGAGI (reference sequence). V lost 6 bases to trimming and J lost 3 bases, with 21 bases between them. The DNA for the CDR3 is TGTGCCAGCAGAGAGTCAAGGGCCAGGGGTTACTACGAGCAGTACTTC. Amino acids: CASRESRARGYYEQYF.

The CDR3 here is CASRTEEGLADLYEQYF. The CDR3 DNA reads as TGTGCCAGCAGGACCGAAGAGGGACTAGCGGATTTGTACGAGCAGTACTTC. The V gene is TRBV2, the J gene TRBJ2-7, with 11 bases aligning to TRBD2. CDR3 length equals 17 residues. Germline V lookup: CDR1 SNHLY, CDR2 FYNNEI. Trimming cost V 6 bases and J 4 bases; bases outside gene matches: 14.

The rearrangement joins TRBV29-1 to TRBJ1-1; D is perhaps TRBD1 (5 bases). V gave up 7 bases and J gave up 1 base, with 10 bases separating them. Germline V gives CDR1 SQVTM, CDR2 ANQGSEA. The CDR3 runs 12 residues. CDR3 in DNA: TGCAGCGGGGGGGGGTGGAACACTGAAGCTTTCTTT. It translates to CSGGGWNTEAFF.

This rearrangement joins TRBV2 to TRBJ2-1, with TRBD1 identical over 11 bases. This CDR3 is built from 14 residues. Germline V gene lookup returns CDR1 SNHLY and CDR2 FYNNEI. V lost 7 bases to trimming and J lost 6 bases; unmatched junction nucleotides: 5. The chain's CDR3 is CASMIGTGGNEQFF. CDR3 sequence (DNA): TGTGCCAGCATGATCGGGACAGGGGGCAATGAGCAGTTCTTC. Full variable domain (remainder filled in from reference TRBV2 and TRBJ2-1): EPEVTQTPSHQVTQMGQEVILRCVPISNHLYFYWYRQILGQKVEFLVSFYNNEISEKSEIFDDQFSVERPDGSNFTLKIRSTKLEDSAMYFCASMIGTGGNEQFFGPGTRLTVL.

This clone has more than one count but fewer than ten. This chain links TRBV29-1 with TRBJ2-5, with 8 bases fitting TRBD1. V shed 3 bases and J 5 bases; nucleotides not matched to a gene: 11. There are 15 residues in the CDR3. From germline, CDR1 is SQVTM and CDR2 ANQGSEA. The CDR3 bases are TGCAGCGTTGACCTGGGACAGGTGGAATTTGAGACCCAGTACTTC. Its protein is CSVDLGQVEFETQYF.

V and J are TRBV6-6 and TRBJ1-2; 9 bases are shared with TRBD1. The CDR3 extends over 15 amino acids. With V trimmed by 5 bases and J by 7 bases, 11 bases remained unmatched. The germline CDR1 and CDR2 sequences are MNHNY and SVGAGI (reference sequence). CDR3 nucleotides: TGTGCCAGCAGTCAAAACGGACAGGGGTACCTTGGCTACACCTTC. It encodes CASSQNGQGYLGYTF.

The V call is TRBV6-1, the J call TRBJ2-5, with 13 positions matching TRBD2. This CDR3 spans 15 amino acids. Germline lookup yields CDR1 MNHNS and CDR2 SASEGT. V gave up 6 bases and J gave up 7 bases; unmatched junction bases: 8. CDR3 amino acids: CASRGTSGIGGTQYF. The CDR3 nucleotides read TGTGCCAGCAGAGGGACTAGCGGGATCGGCGGGACCCAGTACTTC.

This clone has only a few counts. The V call is TRBV28, the J call TRBJ2-7; D gene ambiguous. Germline loops: CDR1 MDHEN, CDR2 SYDVKM. V shed 2 bases and J shed 0 bases, with 8 bases lying between them. This CDR3 contains 14 residues. This CDR3 is CASSLVESSYEQYF. The CDR3 DNA sequence: TGTGCCAGCAGTTTAGTAGAGAGCTCCTACGAGCAGTACTTC. Filled out from reference TRBV28 and TRBJ2-7, the complete variable domain reads DVKVTQSSRYLVKRTGEKVFLECVQDMDHENMFWYRQDPGLGLRLIYFSYDVKMKEKGDIPEGYSVSREKKERFSLILESASTNQTSMYLCASSLVESSYEQYFGPGTRLTVT.

The chain links TRBV28 to TRBJ2-1, with a tentative D call TRBD1 (6 bases). The CDR3 has 18 amino acids. Trimming took off 3 bases at V and 1 base at J, with 19 bases between the two ends. From germline, CDR1 is MDHEN and CDR2 SYDVKM. CDR3 residues: CASSLASSGEWSYNEQFF. The CDR3 DNA sequence: TGTGCCAGCAGTTTGGCGTCCTCAGGGGAATGGTCCTACAATGAGCAGTTCTTC.

This clone was detected a few times. V and J are TRBV6-5 and TRBJ2-7, with D perhaps matching TRBD2 (7 bases). CDR1 and CDR2 (germline): MNHEY, SVGAGI. Trimming removed 0 bases at V and 7 bases at J, with 10 bases between. The CDR3 sequence is 13 residues long. Written as DNA, the CDR3 is TGTGCCAGCAGTTACTCGGGGGGGGCTGAGCAGTACTTC. It specifies CASSYSGGAEQYF.

For the CDR3, the DNA is TGTGCCAGCAGCTTAACGGGACTAGCGTTAGGGGATACGCAGTATTTT. Amino acids: CASSLTGLALGDTQYF. The chain is built from TRBV7-3 and TRBJ2-3; 10 nucleotides agree with TRBD2. J gave up 6 bases and V 0 bases, and 6 bases lay outside the gene matches. The CDR3 contains 16 residues. Germline V gives CDR1 SGHTA, CDR2 FQGTGA.

The CDR3 loop reads CASSFGASEKETQYF. In nucleotides, the CDR3 is TGTGCCAGCAGTTTCGGGGCTAGCGAGAAAGAGACCCAGTACTTC. J is TRBJ2-5 and V is TRBV27, with D possibly being TRBD2 (6 bases). Trimming removed 3 bases from V and 3 bases from J, with 14 bases in between. From germline, CDR1 is MNHEY and CDR2 SMNVEV (reference sequence). The CDR3 runs to 15 residues.

The rearrangement uses TRBV5-4 and TRBJ2-7; 8 bases match TRBD2. Germline values: CDR1 SGHNT, CDR2 YYREEE (reference sequence). The CDR3 is 15 residues long. Trimming removed 4 bases from V and 0 bases from J; junction bases left unmatched: 6. The CDR3 sequence is CASSTSGLSSYEQYF. CDR3 nucleotide sequence: TGTGCCAGCAGCACTAGCGGTTTAAGCTCCTACGAGCAGTACTTC.